These 29 T cell receptor beta chains share one sample of origin, sequenced in a study of blood T cell repertoires in COVID-19. Only in-frame clones appear in the TCRdb table, and some are missing; sequencing was by immunoSEQ multiplex PCR. The repertoire holds approximately 300,000 clones, with 70% to 90% as singletons. Material for sequencing was PBMCs or T cells enriched from blood (not recorded which). The source is a woman under 40 who had recovered from COVID-19.

The chain employs TRBV7-6 and TRBJ1-1; TRBD1 matches 11 bases. The V gene end was trimmed by 1 base and the J gene end by 7 bases; junction bases not matched to a gene: 14. The CDR3 is 18 amino acids. Germline CDR1 reads SGHVS; CDR2 reads FNYEAQ. The CDR3 region is CASSLGVLDRGLLVEAFF. As DNA, the CDR3 is TGTGCCAGCAGCTTAGGAGTTTTGGACAGGGGGCTCTTGGTTGAAGCTTTCTTT.

The V call is TRBV9, the J call TRBJ2-1; TRBD1 might be the D (5 bases). V was shortened by 0 bases and J by 0 bases, with 13 bases between the two germline ends. Germline assignment: CDR1 SGDLS and CDR2 YYNGEE. The CDR3 spans 17 residues. CDR3 DNA sequence: TGTGCCAGCAGCGTAGCTGGGGCGCCCAGCTCCTACAATGAGCAGTTCTTC. Amino acids: CASSVAGAPSSYNEQFF.

The V and J genes are TRBV19 and TRBJ1-1, with D possibly TRBD1 on 5 matching bases. Germline-derived CDR1 and CDR2 are LNHDA and SQIVND (reference sequence). The ends were cut back, 6 bases at V and 0 bases at J, with 8 bases in the middle. CDR3 length: 13 amino acids. The DNA for the CDR3 is TGTGCCAGTAGATGGGACTTGAACACTGAAGCTTTCTTT. This encodes CASRWDLNTEAFF.

The CDR3: CASSPGQGLSEQYF. Written as DNA, the CDR3 is TGTGCCAGCAGCCCCGGACAGGGATTATCCGAGCAGTACTTC. This chain uses TRBV5-6 with TRBJ2-7, with 8 bases matching TRBD1. This CDR3 region has 14 residues. J was trimmed by 6 bases and V by 4 bases; bases with no gene match: 9. CDR1 and CDR2 (germline): SGHDT, YYEEEE.

In DNA form, the CDR3 reads TGTGCCAGCAGCCCCACCATCAGGGAGCAGTTCTTC. Its translation: CASSPTIREQFF. The genes are TRBV11-2 and TRBJ2-1, with D unresolved. The CDR3 is 12 amino acids. V was cut by 5 bases and J by 10 bases, with 12 bases left in between. Per the germline V gene, CDR1 is SGHAT and CDR2 is FQNNGV.

This sequence joins TRBV11-2 and TRBJ2-7; possibly TRBD1 for D (5 bases). Trimming took 3 bases from V and 6 from J, leaving 12 bases between them. Looked up from germline, CDR1 is SGHAT and CDR2 is FQNNGV. CDR3 length: 13 residues. CDR3 coding DNA: TGTGCCAGCAGCTTTTGGCAGGGCCCCGAGCAGTACTTC. Its translation: CASSFWQGPEQYF.

This clone was counted ten times or more. The J gene is TRBJ1-6, the V gene TRBV6-4; 7 bases map to TRBD1. This CDR3 has 15 residues. The germline gives CDR1 MRHNA, CDR2 SNTAGT. J gave up 5 bases and V 0 bases, and 1 base lay outside the gene matches. DNA for the CDR3: TGTGCCAGCAGTGACTCGGGACAGAATAATTCACCCCTCCACTTT. As protein: CASSDSGQNNSPLHF.

The chain joins TRBV28 to TRBJ1-2, with a weak D call TRBD1 (6 bases). The V gene lost 5 bases and the J gene lost 3 bases, with 16 bases spanning the gap. The CDR3 runs 15 residues. The germline V gene encodes CDR1 MDHEN and CDR2 SYDVKM. This CDR3 reads CASSETGTGDYGYTF. CDR3 nucleotide sequence: TGTGCCAGCAGTGAAACAGGGACGGGTGACTATGGCTACACCTTC.

A single count supports this clone. The chain employs TRBV24-1 and TRBJ2-3; D possibly corresponds to TRBD2 (6 bases). Germline V CDR1 and CDR2: KGHDR, SFDVKD. The CDR3 covers 16 residues. The V end was cut by 5 bases, the J end by 0 bases, with 14 bases between. The CDR3 is CATSGFRGTSTDTQYF. Here the CDR3 DNA reads TGTGCCACCAGTGGGTTCCGCGGGACTAGCACAGATACGCAGTATTTT.

The rearrangement links TRBV7-9 to TRBJ2-5; D gene ambiguous. This CDR3 has 13 residues. The germline CDR1 and CDR2 sequences are SEHNR and FQNEAQ (reference sequence). Between the trimmed V and J ends, which lost 1 base and 9 bases, there was a span of 12 bases. CDR3 sequence: CASSLGQESPQYF. In DNA form, the CDR3 reads TGTGCCAGCAGCTTAGGACAAGAGAGCCCCCAGTACTTC.

Regarding this clone: This same CDR3 is encoded by further DNA sequences in the sample. The J gene is TRBJ1-5, the V gene TRBV2, with 10 bases fitting TRBD1. Trimming cost V 5 bases and J 4 bases; bases outside gene matches: 2. This CDR3 is 14 amino acids long. CDR1 is SNHLY and CDR2 is FYNNEI in the germline V gene. For the CDR3, the DNA is TGTGCCAGCAGTCGGGACAGGGGAAATCAGCCCCAGCATTTT. It specifies CASSRDRGNQPQHF.

The rearrangement joins TRBV5-6 to TRBJ1-4; D is possibly TRBD1 (6 bases). The CDR3 covers 14 residues. V lost 1 base and J 8 bases, leaving 12 bases between the germline ends. In germline, CDR1 is SGHDT, CDR2 YYEEEE. The CDR3 loop reads CASSLLRGTEKLFF. CDR3 DNA sequence: TGTGCCAGCAGCTTGCTCAGGGGAACGGAAAAACTGTTTTTT.

This clone was counted once. The rearrangement links TRBV12-3 or TRBV12-4 to TRBJ1-3; 7 nucleotides align to TRBD1. The CDR3 is 13 residues long. With V trimmed by 7 bases and J by 4 bases, 4 bases remained unmatched. The CDR3 nucleotides read TGTGCCAGCAACGACAGGGACGGAAACACCATATATTTT. Its protein product is CASNDRDGNTIYF.

V gene TRBV4-2 combines with J gene TRBJ2-7; 9 bases are a match to TRBD1. The V segment lost 2 bases and the J segment 8 bases; nucleotides outside the gene matches: 19. The CDR3 is 18 amino acids. Germline values: CDR1 LGHNA, CDR2 YNFKEQ. In nucleotides, the CDR3 is TGTGCCAGCAGCCAATTCCCCTCACCCTCGGGACAGGGTTTCAAGCAGTACTTC. Amino acid sequence: CASSQFPSPSGQGFKQYF.

This clone was detected a few times. The chain combines TRBV24-1 with TRBJ2-1; D possibly corresponds to TRBD2 (6 bases). The V and J ends lost 4 bases and 7 bases respectively, with 19 bases between them. The CDR3 has 16 residues. CDR1 KGHDR and CDR2 SFDVKD come from the germline V gene. CDR3 in DNA: TGTGCCACCAGTGACCGAGAAGCGGGTTGGATAAATGAGCAGTTCTTC. The encoded protein is CATSDREAGWINEQFF.

The V and J genes are TRBV4-1 and TRBJ2-5, with TRBD1 matching over 8 bases. This CDR3 region has 16 residues. Germline V gene sequence: CDR1 MGHRA, CDR2 YSYEKL. The J segment lost 3 bases and the V segment lost 0 bases, leaving 6 bases of the junction unmatched. The CDR3 DNA follows: TGCGCCAGCAGCCAAGAATACAGGGGGTTTGAAGAGACCCAGTACTTC. It translates to CASSQEYRGFEETQYF.

The sample holds a few counts of this clone. The rearrangement links TRBV5-1 to TRBJ1-1, with D possibly TRBD1 on 5 matching bases. V shed 4 bases and J shed 4 bases, with 14 bases lying between them. Germline lookup yields CDR1 SGHRS and CDR2 YFSETQ. The CDR3 spans 14 residues. Written as DNA, the CDR3 is TGCGCCAGCAGCCCAAGGGAAGGGGCCACTGAAGCTTTCTTT. As protein: CASSPREGATEAFF. Variable domain in full (rest from reference TRBV5-1 and TRBJ1-1): KAGVTQTPRYLIKTRGQQVTLSCSPISGHRSVSWYQQTPGQGLQFLFEYFSETQRNKGNFPGRFSGRQFSNSRSEMNVSTLELGDSALYLCASSPREGATEAFFGQGTRLTVV.

This clone has only one observation. This chain joins TRBV7-8 and TRBJ2-3; TRBD2 matches 13 bases. This CDR3 region has 20 residues. V trimming: 5 bases; J trimming: 1 base; junction bases outside the gene matches: 15. In germline, CDR1 is SGHVS, CDR2 FQNEAQ. CDR3 nucleotides: TGTGCCAGCAGCCCGAGACTAGCGGGGGGCACTCTCACTCGCACAGATACGCAGTATTTT. It encodes CASSPRLAGGTLTRTDTQYF.

V is TRBV19 and J is TRBJ2-7; D is possibly TRBD1 (6 bases). The V and J ends lost 0 bases and 4 bases respectively, with 19 bases between them. This CDR3 spans 17 amino acids. Germline CDR1 LNHDA, CDR2 SQIVND (reference sequence). CDR3 residues: CASSIDLFPGHSYEQYF. In DNA, the CDR3 is TGTGCCAGTAGTATAGATCTTTTCCCGGGACATTCATACGAGCAGTACTTC.

This clone has a single count. The rearrangement uses TRBV4-1 and TRBJ1-2; D is ambiguous. In germline, CDR1 is MGHRA, CDR2 YSYEKL. The CDR3 is 13 amino acids. V dropped 4 bases and J dropped 0 bases, with 6 bases sitting between them. The CDR3 DNA is TGCGCCAGCAGCCCGCTAGCTAACTATGGCTACACCTTC. It encodes CASSPLANYGYTF.

V and J are TRBV13 and TRBJ1-4; weak D call: TRBD1 (6 bases). CDR1 is PRHDT, CDR2 FYEKMQ, per germline (reference sequence). There are 17 residues in the CDR3. The ends were cut back, 5 bases at V and 4 bases at J, with 20 bases in the middle. CDR3: CASSSTNTGQYNEKLFF. In DNA form, the CDR3 reads TGTGCCAGCAGCAGCACCAACACAGGACAGTATAATGAAAAACTGTTTTTT.

This chain uses TRBV7-8 with TRBJ2-3, with D uncertain. This CDR3 is 12 amino acids long. Germline values: CDR1 SGHVS, CDR2 FQNEAQ. The V and J ends lost 5 bases and 2 bases respectively, with 5 bases between them. CDR3: CASSLYTDTQYF. DNA for the CDR3: TGTGCCAGCAGCCTGTACACAGATACGCAGTATTTT.

The genes are TRBV4-2 and TRBJ1-2, with TRBD1 matching over 10 bases. The CDR3 has 14 amino acids. Germline V gene sequence: CDR1 LGHNA, CDR2 YNFKEQ. The V gene end was trimmed by 1 base and the J gene end by 7 bases; junction bases not matched to a gene: 3. The CDR3 DNA reads as TGTGCCAGCAGCCAAGGACAGGGGGCCAGTGGCTACACCTTC. Its translation is CASSQGQGASGYTF.

The V and J genes are TRBV11-2 and TRBJ2-5; D not resolved. Trimming pared 4 bases from V and 5 bases from J, leaving 8 bases between. Germline values: CDR1 SGHAT, CDR2 FQNNGV. The CDR3 is 12 amino acids. The CDR3 DNA sequence: TGTGCCAGCAGCTCCCAAAGCGAGACCCAGTACTTC. It translates to CASSSQSETQYF.

CDR3 in amino acids: CSVGSGTGYYEQYF. As DNA, the CDR3 is TGCAGCGTTGGATCCGGGACAGGTTACTACGAGCAGTACTTC. The V and J genes are TRBV29-1 and TRBJ2-7; 8 bases agree with TRBD1. V trimming: 4 bases; J trimming: 3 bases; junction bases outside the gene matches: 8. CDR1 is SQVTM and CDR2 is ANQGSEA in the germline V gene. The CDR3 has 14 amino acids.

This clone showed up just once. The chain uses TRBV27 and TRBJ2-5; D is possibly TRBD2 (5 bases). Trimming left V 4 bases short and J 7 bases short, with 13 bases between. CDR1 and CDR2 (germline): MNHEY, SMNVEV (reference sequence). The CDR3 sequence is 13 residues long. The DNA of the CDR3 is TGTGCCAGCAGTTACGGCCGAGGAGGGACCCAGTACTTC. It encodes CASSYGRGGTQYF.

V is TRBV11-2 and J is TRBJ2-1; 14 bases align to TRBD2. J lost 1 base, V lost 1 base, and 0 bases had no gene match. The CDR3 contains 17 residues. Germline V gene lookup returns CDR1 SGHAT and CDR2 FQNNGV. CDR3 in amino acids: CASSLGTSGRSYNEQFF. The DNA for the CDR3 is TGTGCCAGCAGCTTAGGGACTAGCGGGAGGTCCTACAATGAGCAGTTCTTC. Using reference TRBV11-2 and TRBJ2-1 for the parts outside the CDR3, the full variable domain is EAGVAQSPRYKIIEKRQSVAFWCNPISGHATLYWYQQILGQGPKLLIQFQNNGVVDDSQLPKDRFSAERLKGVDSTLKIQPAKLEDSAVYLCASSLGTSGRSYNEQFFGPGTRLTVL.

This clone was seen more than once but under ten times. The chain is built from TRBV28 and TRBJ1-5; possible D gene TRBD1, 6 bases. CDR3 size: 16 residues. Per germline, CDR1 MDHEN and CDR2 SYDVKM. V gave up 3 bases and J gave up 6 bases, with 18 bases separating them. This chain's CDR3 is CASSFSRRGIGQPQHF. CDR3 in DNA: TGTGCCAGCAGTTTCTCCCGCAGGGGAATCGGTCAGCCCCAGCATTTT.

The V call is TRBV15, the J call TRBJ1-6; 8 bases align to TRBD1. Trimming cost V 0 bases and J 10 bases; bases outside gene matches: 5. This CDR3 has 15 residues. Germline V lookup: CDR1 LNHNV, CDR2 YYDKDF (reference sequence). The DNA for the CDR3 is TGTGCCACCAGCAGAGAGGCAGGGGGCTGGTCACCCCTCCACTTT. Residues: CATSREAGGWSPLHF.